Listed below are T cell receptor beta chains from one sample, sequenced in a study of blood T cell repertoires in COVID-19. Sequenced by immunoSEQ multiplex PCR; TCRdb stores in-frame clones only, minus some. The sample has about 470,000 clones, roughly nine tenths seen once. Sequenced: PBMCs or T cells enriched from blood (not recorded which). The source is a woman under 30 who had recovered from COVID-19. CDR3s include the opening cysteine and the closing phenylalanine or tryptophan.

length	J	V	CDR3
15	TRBJ2-3	TRBV5-1	CASSPLSGGVDTQYF
15	TRBJ1-5	TRBV30	CAWSVRGSSNQPQHF
14	TRBJ2-7	TRBV27	CASRRQGVSYEQYF
15	TRBJ2-1	TRBV7-8	CASSPKRGPYNEQFF
16	TRBJ1-2	TRBV5-1	CASRTVDGGVHYGYTF
13	TRBJ1-1	TRBV3-1/TRBV3-2	CASSQDGGLGAFF
14	TRBJ1-2	TRBV28	CASSPTVTRRGYTF
17	TRBJ2-1	TRBV4-1	CASSQYRPGGHYYEQFF
14	TRBJ2-5	TRBV2	CASGTSGSQETQYF
13	TRBJ2-1	TRBV19	CASKRRGINEQFF
16	TRBJ2-1	TRBV9	CASSGFPGLEANEQFF
13	TRBJ1-1	TRBV30	CAWSHLAGDEAFF
14	TRBJ2-2	TRBV3-1/TRBV3-2	CASSQVGGAGELFF
12	TRBJ2-7	TRBV12-3/TRBV12-4	CASSLGTGEQYF
14	TRBJ1-2	TRBV6-4	CASSVEGQGYGYTF
14	TRBJ1-1	TRBV27	CASSPGGRGTEAFF
15	TRBJ2-5	TRBV5-1	CASSQPPDREETQYF